A single sample gave rise to the 20 T cell receptor beta chains below, sequenced in a study of blood T cells in healthy people across ages. Alongside a J-beta primer mix, a sample-barcoded 5' primer served in a second PCR lasting roughly 6 to 11 cycles. One entry per CDR3 protein, called by TCRdb with MiXCR from the 5' RACE reads. The table lists hundreds of thousands of distinct CDR3 sequences, approximately 49% of them singletons. Material: blood. All receptors come from a man aged 30 to 45 in good health.

The sample holds a few counts of this clonotype. The chain combines TRBV20-1 with TRBJ1-5; D not resolved. V shed 4 bases and J shed 0 bases, with 7 bases lying between them. Germline V gene data show CDR1 as DFQATT and CDR2 as SNEGSKA (reference sequence). The CDR3 sequence is 13 residues long. The chain's CDR3 is CSAMLYSNQPQHF. The CDR3 DNA follows: TGCAGTGCTATGTTGTATAGCAATCAGCCCCAGCATTTT.

The chain employs TRBV29-1 and TRBJ2-5; D may correspond to TRBD1 or TRBD2 (6 bases each). V gave up 4 bases and J gave up 5 bases, with 17 bases separating them. The CDR3 has 14 amino acids. Germline-derived CDR1 and CDR2 are SQVTM and ANQGSEA. CDR3 loop: CSVASRYGGETQYF. CDR3 in DNA: TGCAGCGTTGCTTCCAGGTACGGGGGCGAGACCCAGTACTTC. The full variable domain, in which reference TRBV29-1 and TRBJ2-5 provide the parts outside the CDR3, is SAVISQKPSRDICQRGTSLTIQCQVDSQVTMMFWYRQQPGQSLTLIATANQGSEATYESGFVIDKFPISRPNLTFSTLTVSNMSPEDSSIYLCSVASRYGGETQYFGPGTRLLVL.

CDR3 region: CASSLRVLNEKLFF. The CDR3 bases are TGTGCCAGCAGCTTGCGAGTTCTTAATGAAAAACTGTTTTTT. The chain couples TRBV5-6 to TRBJ1-4; D is ambiguous. CDR3 size: 14 residues. Between the trimmed V and J ends, which lost 1 base and 4 bases, there was a span of 8 bases. The germline gives CDR1 SGHDT, CDR2 YYEEEE.

The V gene is TRBV28, the J gene TRBJ1-2; D remains unclear. V shed 4 bases and J shed 8 bases, with 14 bases lying between them. The CDR3 covers 13 residues. Germline assignment: CDR1 MDHEN and CDR2 SYDVKM. The CDR3 nucleotides read TGTGCCAGCAGTTCAGGATCGAACGAAGGCTACACCTTC. Protein: CASSSGSNEGYTF.

This clonotype has a single count. V usage is TRBV28 and J usage is TRBJ1-5; 11 nucleotides agree with TRBD1. J was trimmed by 9 bases and V by 1 base; bases with no gene match: 8. CDR1 is MDHEN, CDR2 SYDVKM, per germline. This CDR3 has 16 residues. The CDR3: CASSLSGTGGSRPQHF. In nucleotides, the CDR3 is TGTGCCAGCAGTTTATCAGGGACAGGGGGTTCAAGGCCCCAGCATTTT.

In its sample, this clonotype was seen a few times. V usage is TRBV6-1 and J usage is TRBJ2-1, with 10 bases fitting TRBD2. The trim removed 6 bases at V and 6 bases at J, leaving 11 bases unmatched. The CDR3 consists of 16 residues. CDR1 is MNHNS and CDR2 is SASEGT in the germline V gene. CDR3 nucleotides: TGTGCCAGCAGCCCCGAACCCGCTAGCGGGGGCAATGAGCAGTTCTTC. Protein: CASSPEPASGGNEQFF.

This clonotype was counted ten times or more. The gene calls are TRBV7-3 and TRBJ2-3, with D uncertain. Trimming removed 1 base at V and 2 bases at J, with 10 bases between. This CDR3 has 15 amino acids. The germline V gene encodes CDR1 SGHTA and CDR2 FQGTGA. CDR3 nucleotides: TGTGCCAGCAGCTTAAATTCAGTCGACACAGATACGCAGTATTTT. Amino acids: CASSLNSVDTDTQYF.

V and J are TRBV4-1 and TRBJ2-7; 7 nucleotides match TRBD2. V lost 2 bases to trimming and J lost 0 bases; unmatched junction nucleotides: 7. Germline-derived CDR1 and CDR2 are MGHRA and YSYEKL. The CDR3 is 16 residues long. The CDR3 region has the DNA TGCGCCAGCAGCCAAAAAGCGGGGAGGGCCTCCTACGAGCAGTACTTC. Amino acids: CASSQKAGRASYEQYF.

The chain uses TRBV4-1 and TRBJ1-4; D uncertain. Germline V gene sequence: CDR1 MGHRA, CDR2 YSYEKL. V lost 1 base, J lost 5 bases, and 8 bases lay in between. The CDR3 consists of 14 residues. CDR3 protein: CASSQGQRNEKLFF. The DNA of the CDR3 is TGCGCCAGCAGCCAAGGGCAGAGGAATGAAAAACTGTTTTTT.

This clonotype was observed a few times. The rearrangement uses TRBV7-9 and TRBJ2-1; D uncertain. The length of the CDR3 is 14 residues. Germline CDR1 and CDR2: SEHNR and FQNEAQ (reference sequence). Trimming took off 1 base at V and 5 bases at J, with 9 bases between the two ends. The CDR3 reads CASSLDGSHNEQFF. The CDR3 nucleotides are TGTGCCAGCAGCTTAGATGGCAGCCACAATGAGCAGTTCTTC.

This clonotype showed up just a few times. This chain uses TRBV20-1 with TRBJ2-4; D uncertain. CDR1 DFQATT and CDR2 SNEGSKA come from the germline V gene (reference sequence). The CDR3 sequence is 13 residues long. V dropped 4 bases and J dropped 2 bases, with 9 bases sitting between them. Here the CDR3 reads CSANDGTKNIQYF. DNA for the CDR3: TGCAGTGCTAACGACGGTACCAAAAACATTCAGTACTTC.

In its sample, this clonotype was seen a few times. The rearrangement joins TRBV6-2 or TRBV6-3 to TRBJ2-3, with D unresolved. V lost 3 bases, J lost 7 bases, and 8 bases lay in between. CDR1 is MNHEY, CDR2 SVGEGT, per germline. The CDR3 runs to 12 residues. The CDR3 sequence is CASSYTAYTQYF. In nucleotides, the CDR3 is TGTGCCAGCAGTTATACAGCCTATACGCAGTATTTT.

This clonotype was observed once. This chain uses TRBV28 with TRBJ1-2; D not certain. Per the germline V gene, CDR1 is MDHEN and CDR2 is SYDVKM. V dropped 6 bases and J dropped 4 bases, with 12 bases sitting between them. This CDR3 contains 13 residues. CDR3 in amino acids: CASRPLGFYGYTF. CDR3 nucleotide sequence: TGTGCCAGCAGACCCCTAGGGTTCTATGGCTACACCTTC.

The chain uses TRBV24-1 and TRBJ1-2; TRBD1 matches 10 bases. The CDR3 runs to 16 residues. V lost 4 bases and J lost 4; bases outside the gene matches: 8. Germline values: CDR1 KGHDR, CDR2 SFDVKD. The CDR3 DNA reads TGTGCCACCAGTGACCCCGGGACAGGGGATTTCTATGGCTACACCTTC. Protein: CATSDPGTGDFYGYTF.

The chain employs TRBV10-3 and TRBJ2-7; D is ambiguous. V lost 7 bases, J lost 2 bases, and 12 bases lay in between. The CDR3 extends over 13 amino acids. Germline loops: CDR1 ENHRY, CDR2 SYGVKD. The CDR3 DNA reads as TGTGCCATCAAAAGGTCCACGACCTACGAGCAGTACTTC. Protein: CAIKRSTTYEQYF.

This clonotype was detected only a few times. The chain carries TRBV7-9 and TRBJ1-4, with D maybe TRBD1 (5 bases). The ends were cut back, 3 bases at V and 7 bases at J, with 15 bases in the middle. This CDR3 has 15 residues. Germline V gene sequence: CDR1 SEHNR, CDR2 FQNEAQ (reference sequence). CDR3 nucleotides: TGTGCCAGCAGCTTCCCGGGACGGGAAGGTGAAAAACTGTTTTTT. Translating it yields CASSFPGREGEKLFF.

The chain combines TRBV12-3 or TRBV12-4 with TRBJ2-4; 7 nucleotides agree with TRBD1. This CDR3 region has 21 residues. Trimming cost V 4 bases and J 0 bases; bases outside gene matches: 21. CDR3 amino acids: CASSYPGQRASDHLAKNIQYF. CDR3 bases: TGTGCCAGCAGTTACCCGGGACAGCGTGCCAGCGACCATCTAGCCAAAAACATTCAGTACTTC.

In this sample, this clonotype turned up a few times. The chain couples TRBV11-2 to TRBJ2-5, with 10 bases matching TRBD1. Germline-derived CDR1 and CDR2 are SGHAT and FQNNGV. This CDR3 is 15 amino acids long. V trimming: 4 bases; J trimming: 0 bases; junction bases outside the gene matches: 2. CDR3 sequence reads: CASSSGQGDQETQYF. In DNA form, the CDR3 reads TGTGCCAGCAGCTCCGGACAGGGGGACCAAGAGACCCAGTACTTC.

V gene TRBV28 combines with J gene TRBJ2-6; D uncertain. Looked up from germline, CDR1 is MDHEN and CDR2 is SYDVKM. Trimming took 4 bases from V and 2 from J, leaving 12 bases between them. The CDR3 is 16 amino acids. The CDR3 DNA sequence: TGTGCCAGCAGTTACCCCGCAGGACCTGGGGCCAACGTCCTGACTTTC. Encoded protein: CASSYPAGPGANVLTF.

The chain recombines TRBV20-1 with TRBJ1-4, with 9 bases fitting TRBD1. The ends lost 0 bases at V and 7 bases at J; junction bases unmatched: 6. Looked up from germline, CDR1 is DFQATT and CDR2 is SNEGSKA (reference sequence). The CDR3 length is 15 residues. CDR3 amino acids: CSARDPDRGREKLFF. The DNA for the CDR3 is TGCAGTGCTAGAGACCCGGACAGGGGTCGTGAAAAACTGTTTTTT.